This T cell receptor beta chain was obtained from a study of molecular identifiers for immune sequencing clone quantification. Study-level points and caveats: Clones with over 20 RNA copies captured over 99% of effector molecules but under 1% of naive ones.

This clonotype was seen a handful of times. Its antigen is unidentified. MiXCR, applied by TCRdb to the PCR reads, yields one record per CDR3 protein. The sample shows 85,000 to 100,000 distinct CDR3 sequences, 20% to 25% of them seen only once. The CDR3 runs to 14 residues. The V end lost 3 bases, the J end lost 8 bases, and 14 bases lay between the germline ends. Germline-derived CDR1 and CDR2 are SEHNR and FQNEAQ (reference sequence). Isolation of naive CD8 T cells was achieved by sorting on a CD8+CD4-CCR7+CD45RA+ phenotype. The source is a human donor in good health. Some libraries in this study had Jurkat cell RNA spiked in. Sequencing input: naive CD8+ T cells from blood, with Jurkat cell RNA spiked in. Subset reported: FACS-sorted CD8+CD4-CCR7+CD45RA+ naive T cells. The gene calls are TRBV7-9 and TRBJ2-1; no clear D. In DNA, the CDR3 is TGTGCCAGCAGCTTGGGCCTAGGAGATGATGAGCAGTTCTTC. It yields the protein CASSLGLGDDEQFF.